This entry lists 30 T cell receptor beta chains sequenced from one sample in a study of beta chain features in type 1 diabetes. General study points: When Type 1 diabetes patients were examined, their TCRB CDR3s proved moderately but significantly shorter in all four CD4+ subsets.

These receptors lack a known antigen. Every bit of the isolated RNA underwent reverse transcription, so sequencing read expressed TCRB transcripts. Here immunoSEQ multiplex PCR was the method, and the copy in TCRdb shows in-frame clones only, minus some. Among a few hundred thousand clones, approximately 13% were seen once, and the ten largest hold roughly 0.015%. The sample was naive CD4+ T cells from blood. These receptors were collected from a woman aged 18-29 years with type 1 diabetes.

This chain links TRBV7-2 with TRBJ2-5; tentative D call: TRBD1 (6 bases). The CDR3 runs to 14 residues. In germline, CDR1 is SGHTA, CDR2 FQGNSA. V lost 5 bases and J 4 bases, leaving 14 bases between the germline ends. The CDR3 DNA reads TGTGCCAGCAGCCTACAGGGCTCAGGAGAGACCCAGTACTTC. Protein: CASSLQGSGETQYF.

This clone was seen more than once but under ten times. The chain joins TRBV5-6 to TRBJ1-2; the match to TRBD1 covers 8 bases. The CDR3 totals 17 residues. Germline loops: CDR1 SGHDT, CDR2 YYEEEE. J was trimmed by 5 bases and V by 7 bases; bases with no gene match: 19. The CDR3 coding sequence is TGTGCCAGCCGAGGGGGGGCAGGGGGCTCCTCTAGGTATGGCTACACCTTC. This gives the protein CASRGGAGGSSRYGYTF.

DNA of the CDR3: TGCGCCAGCAGCGCCCTAGGGACAGGCAACACCGGGGAGCTGTTTTTT. It translates to CASSALGTGNTGELFF. This chain links TRBV5-1 with TRBJ2-2; 8 bases are shared with TRBD1. CDR1 and CDR2 from the germline V gene are SGHRS and YFSETQ. CDR3 length: 16 residues. Trimming at V came to 4 bases and at J to 2 bases, leaving 7 bases not matched to a gene.

The chain combines TRBV29-1 with TRBJ1-5; D is undetermined. The CDR3 is 16 residues long. V lost 0 bases and J 5 bases, leaving 17 bases between the germline ends. Germline V gene lookup returns CDR1 SQVTM and CDR2 ANQGSEA. In DNA form, the CDR3 reads TGCAGCGTTGAAGATCGGCGACTCACGATCGATCAGCCCCAGCATTTT. The encoded protein is CSVEDRRLTIDQPQHF. The full variable domain, with the rest looked up from reference TRBV29-1 and TRBJ1-5, is SAVISQKPSRDICQRGTSLTIQCQVDSQVTMMFWYRQQPGQSLTLIATANQGSEATYESGFVIDKFPISRPNLTFSTLTVSNMSPEDSSIYLCSVEDRRLTIDQPQHFGDGTRLSIL.

A few counts support this clone. This rearrangement joins TRBV7-9 to TRBJ2-1, with D unresolved. The CDR3 covers 15 residues. Trimming took off 2 bases at V and 15 bases at J, with 23 bases between the two ends. CDR1 and CDR2 (germline): SEHNR, FQNEAQ (reference sequence). The CDR3 reads CASSLFVLSPWSTFF. CDR3 nucleotide sequence: TGTGCCAGCAGCTTATTTGTCCTCTCTCCCTGGAGCACGTTCTTC.

This chain connects TRBV18 to TRBJ2-1, with unresolved D. Germline CDR1 KGHSH, CDR2 LQKENI. V shed 2 bases and J shed 4 bases, with 6 bases lying between them. The CDR3 has 13 amino acids. The CDR3 nucleotides are TGTGCCAGCTCACCAGGAGCGTACAATGAGCAGTTCTTC. Translating it yields CASSPGAYNEQFF.

This clone has a handful of counts. V is TRBV4-3 and J is TRBJ1-2, with TRBD1 matching 7 bases. Germline CDR1 reads LGHNA; CDR2 reads YSLEER. This CDR3 contains 15 residues. Trimming took 4 bases from V and 4 from J; bases not matched to a gene: 9. Here the CDR3 DNA reads TGCGCCAGCAGCCCGGGACAGCTGCCTGGCTATGGCTACACCTTC. Its translation is CASSPGQLPGYGYTF.

This chain joins TRBV18 and TRBJ2-1, with D possibly being TRBD2 (6 bases). The CDR3 totals 18 residues. The V end lost 2 bases, the J end lost 7 bases, and 24 bases lay between the germline ends. Germline CDR1 KGHSH, CDR2 LQKENI. DNA for the CDR3: TGTGCCAGCTCACCAATCGGGACTGGCAGGGATAAGGAAAATGAGCAGTTCTTC. Protein product: CASSPIGTGRDKENEQFF. The variable domain in full, with the rest retrieved from reference TRBV18 and TRBJ2-1, is NAGVMQNPRHLVRRRGQEARLRCSPMKGHSHVYWYRQLPEEGLKFMVYLQKENIIDESGMPKERFSAEFPKEGPSILRIQQVVRGDSAAYFCASSPIGTGRDKENEQFFGPGTRLTVL.

This clone was seen only a few times. The J gene is TRBJ1-2, the V gene TRBV29-1, with 7 positions matching TRBD1. V gave up 6 bases and J gave up 6 bases; unmatched junction bases: 7. The CDR3 runs to 12 residues. Germline V gene data show CDR1 as SQVTM and CDR2 as ANQGSEA. As DNA, the CDR3 is TGCAGCGTGGGGGGACAGAGGCATGGCTACACCTTC. Its protein product is CSVGGQRHGYTF.

The chain combines TRBV9 with TRBJ2-1, with TRBD2 identical over 9 bases. After removal of 2 bases from V and 7 bases from J, the junction contained 13 bases not matched to a gene. The CDR3 spans 17 residues. Looked up from germline, CDR1 is SGDLS and CDR2 is YYNGEE. In DNA form, the CDR3 reads TGTGCCAGCAGCGTTGACCTAGCGGGACGCTGGCGGAATGAGCAGTTCTTC. It encodes CASSVDLAGRWRNEQFF. Together with reference TRBV9 and TRBJ2-1, the CDR3 gives the full variable domain: DSGVTQTPKHLITATGQRVTLRCSPRSGDLSVYWYQQSLDQGLQFLIQYYNGEERAKGNILERFSAQQFPDLHSELNLSSLELGDSALYFCASSVDLAGRWRNEQFFGPGTRLTVL.

This clone was detected a few times. The chain combines TRBV29-1 with TRBJ2-1; 8 bases align to TRBD1. The length of the CDR3 is 14 residues. Germline V gene lookup returns CDR1 SQVTM and CDR2 ANQGSEA. Trimming removed 6 bases from V and 10 bases from J; junction bases left unmatched: 14. The CDR3 DNA is TGCAGCGTCGGACCCGGAGCAGGGGGCTTAGAGCAGTTCTTC. Encoded protein: CSVGPGAGGLEQFF.

The gene calls are TRBV4-2 and TRBJ1-2, with D possibly being TRBD1 (5 bases). The CDR3 length is 15 residues. Trimming pared 0 bases from V and 4 bases from J, leaving 12 bases between. CDR1 is LGHNA, CDR2 YNFKEQ, per germline. The DNA of the CDR3 is TGTGCCAGCAGCCAAGATCAGCCAGGGCTCTATGGCTACACCTTC. Its protein product is CASSQDQPGLYGYTF.

The chain uses TRBV11-2 and TRBJ2-2, with D possibly being TRBD2 (5 bases). V shed 7 bases and J shed 4 bases, with 16 bases lying between them. Germline V lookup: CDR1 SGHAT, CDR2 FQNNGV. This CDR3 is 15 amino acids long. CDR3 in amino acids: CASMVIGESTGELFF. The CDR3 nucleotides are TGTGCCAGCATGGTCATCGGGGAATCCACCGGGGAGCTGTTTTTT. The full variable domain, completed using reference TRBV11-2 and TRBJ2-2, is EAGVAQSPRYKIIEKRQSVAFWCNPISGHATLYWYQQILGQGPKLLIQFQNNGVVDDSQLPKDRFSAERLKGVDSTLKIQPAKLEDSAVYLCASMVIGESTGELFFGEGSRLTVL.

The chain joins TRBV10-3 to TRBJ1-1; 10 bases are shared with TRBD1. The V segment lost 5 bases and the J segment 4 bases; nucleotides outside the gene matches: 4. Germline V gene lookup returns CDR1 ENHRY and CDR2 SYGVKD. CDR3 length equals 14 residues. The CDR3 nucleotides are TGTGCCATCAGTACCGGGACAGGGGTCACTGAAGCTTTCTTT. It encodes CAISTGTGVTEAFF.

The chain is built from TRBV6-5 and TRBJ2-1, with D perhaps TRBD1 (5 bases). The germline CDR1 and CDR2 sequences are MNHEY and SVGAGI. This CDR3 spans 14 amino acids. The V and J ends lost 5 bases and 0 bases respectively, with 8 bases between them. The CDR3 reads CASSRQLSYNEQFF. In DNA, the CDR3 is TGTGCCAGCAGTCGACAGCTCTCCTACAATGAGCAGTTCTTC.

This chain connects TRBV7-2 to TRBJ1-2; 7 bases are shared with TRBD1. The germline V gene encodes CDR1 SGHTA and CDR2 FQGNSA. This CDR3 has 14 amino acids. Unmatched junction bases numbered 5, after V lost 1 base and J lost 6 bases. CDR3 sequence reads: CASSLGRGNDGYTF. CDR3 coding DNA: TGTGCCAGCAGCTTAGGCAGGGGGAACGATGGCTACACCTTC.

This clone was detected a few times. This chain uses TRBV7-2 with TRBJ2-5; 10 nucleotides line up with TRBD2. Trimming cost V 3 bases and J 3 bases; bases outside gene matches: 10. The CDR3 covers 17 residues. The V gene's germline CDR1 is SGHTA and CDR2 FQGNSA. The CDR3 nucleotides read TGTGCCAGCAGCTTTGCGGTGGGGCTAGCGGGGGAAGAGACCCAGTACTTC. Its translation is CASSFAVGLAGEETQYF.

This clone has just a few counts. The J gene is TRBJ1-1, the V gene TRBV2; unclear D gene. The germline gives CDR1 SNHLY, CDR2 FYNNEI. V lost 7 bases, J lost 1 base, and 16 bases lay in between. The CDR3 is 15 residues long. In DNA form, the CDR3 reads TGTGCCAGCAAATCGGGCCGGGGTTCGAACACTGAAGCTTTCTTT. Its translation is CASKSGRGSNTEAFF.

This clone was detected only a few times. The chain combines TRBV30 with TRBJ1-2; 9 nucleotides match TRBD1. The CDR3 runs 14 residues. CDR1 and CDR2 from the germline V gene are GTSNPN and SVGIG (reference sequence). Trimming at V came to 2 bases and at J to 10 bases, leaving 11 bases not matched to a gene. This CDR3 is CAWSPSRDRVAYTF. CDR3 DNA: TGTGCCTGGAGTCCCTCCCGGGACAGGGTCGCCTACACCTTC.

V gene TRBV5-4 combines with J gene TRBJ2-7, with a weak D call TRBD2 (6 bases). The V gene's germline CDR1 is SGHNT and CDR2 YYREEE (reference sequence). This CDR3 is built from 14 residues. V gave up 4 bases and J gave up 5 bases, with 16 bases separating them. The CDR3 DNA is TGTGCCAGCAGCACCTACTCCGGGAGCCACGAGCAGTACGTC. As protein: CASSTYSGSHEQYV.

This clone was seen repeatedly, ten times or more. This chain connects TRBV23-1 to TRBJ1-1; no definite D call. TRBV23-1 is given ORF status, its function remaining uncertain. V was cut by 0 bases and J by 7 bases, with 12 bases left in between. This CDR3 contains 14 residues. This CDR3 reads CASSQSERGYEAFF. The DNA of the CDR3 is TGCGCCAGCAGTCAATCGGAAAGAGGGTATGAAGCTTTCTTT.

Only a few counts were recorded for this clone. V gene TRBV10-3 combines with J gene TRBJ1-5, with TRBD1 matching over 7 bases. The CDR3 is made up of 15 amino acids. V lost 0 bases and J lost 7; bases outside the gene matches: 6. Germline values: CDR1 ENHRY, CDR2 SYGVKD. The chain's CDR3 is CAISESGQGDQPQHF. The CDR3 bases are TGTGCCATCAGTGAGTCGGGTCAGGGGGACCAGCCCCAGCATTTT.

The genes are TRBV27 and TRBJ2-1; tentatively, D is TRBD2 (7 bases). The CDR3 runs to 13 residues. Trimming took 5 bases from V and 10 from J, leaving 15 bases between them. The germline gives CDR1 MNHEY, CDR2 SMNVEV (reference sequence). DNA of the CDR3: TGTGCCAGCAGTCCCCGGGGAGGGGGGGAGCAGTTCTTC. Residues: CASSPRGGGEQFF.

The V gene is TRBV28, the J gene TRBJ1-4, with 10 bases matching TRBD1. This CDR3 region has 16 residues. Germline V gene data show CDR1 as MDHEN and CDR2 as SYDVKM. V dropped 5 bases and J dropped 6; count of bases not matched to a gene: 9. The CDR3 reads CASSPNTGTGDEKLFF. For the CDR3, the DNA is TGTGCCAGCAGTCCCAATACCGGGACAGGGGATGAAAAACTGTTTTTT.

This clone turned up a few times. The chain employs TRBV28 and TRBJ2-5; possible D gene TRBD1, 6 bases. The CDR3 runs 12 residues. V gave up 2 bases and J gave up 10 bases, with 11 bases separating them. Per germline, CDR1 MDHEN and CDR2 SYDVKM. Written as DNA, the CDR3 is TGTGCCAGCAGTTTAGAGGGGGAAGGCCAGTACTTC. It specifies CASSLEGEGQYF. Full variable domain (remainder filled in from reference TRBV28 and TRBJ2-5): DVKVTQSSRYLVKRTGEKVFLECVQDMDHENMFWYRQDPGLGLRLIYFSYDVKMKEKGDIPEGYSVSREKKERFSLILESASTNQTSMYLCASSLEGEGQYFGPGTRLLVL.

The chain carries TRBV6-5 and TRBJ2-5, with D tentatively TRBD2 (7 bases). The CDR3 runs 15 residues. With 0 bases removed from V and 4 bases from J, the gap between germline ends came to 12 bases. Germline-derived CDR1 and CDR2 are MNHEY and SVGAGI. CDR3 nucleotides: TGTGCCAGCAGTTACTCGAGGGGGGGGGCAGAGACCCAGTACTTC. This sequence encodes CASSYSRGGAETQYF.

This clone was counted only a few times. Distinct nucleotide sequences in the sample also encode this CDR3. The chain couples TRBV2 to TRBJ2-2; 8 nucleotides match TRBD1. Germline V gives CDR1 SNHLY, CDR2 FYNNEI. V lost 5 bases, J lost 2 bases, and 4 bases stayed unmatched. This CDR3 is built from 15 residues. CDR3 protein: CASSRQGPNTGELFF. CDR3 nucleotide sequence: TGTGCCAGCAGTCGACAGGGGCCAAACACCGGGGAGCTGTTTTTT.

This clone was seen ten or more times. The rearrangement joins TRBV23-1 to TRBJ2-3; D call uncertain. TRBV23-1 is an ORF, and what it does is uncertain. The ends were cut back, 11 bases at V and 7 bases at J, with 7 bases in the middle. This CDR3 spans 9 amino acids. CDR3 sequence (DNA): TGCGCCCCCTGTCATACGCAGTATTTT. Encoded protein: CAPCHTQYF.

V usage is TRBV18 and J usage is TRBJ1-1; the D gene is possibly TRBD1 (5 bases). V was trimmed by 1 base and J by 5 bases, leaving 14 bases between them. Germline loops: CDR1 KGHSH, CDR2 LQKENI. The CDR3 is 15 residues long. The CDR3 is CASSPLRAGLTEAFF. The CDR3 coding sequence is TGTGCCAGCTCACCACTCAGGGCCGGGTTGACTGAAGCTTTCTTT.

The chain recombines TRBV30 with TRBJ2-5, with D maybe TRBD1 (5 bases). The V gene's germline CDR1 is GTSNPN and CDR2 SVGIG (reference sequence). CDR3 length equals 13 residues. Deletions cut 8 bases from V and 4 bases from J, with 17 bases between. CDR3 DNA sequence: TGTGCCCGACAAAAAAAGCAGGGAGAGACCCAGTACTTC. Amino acids: CARQKKQGETQYF.